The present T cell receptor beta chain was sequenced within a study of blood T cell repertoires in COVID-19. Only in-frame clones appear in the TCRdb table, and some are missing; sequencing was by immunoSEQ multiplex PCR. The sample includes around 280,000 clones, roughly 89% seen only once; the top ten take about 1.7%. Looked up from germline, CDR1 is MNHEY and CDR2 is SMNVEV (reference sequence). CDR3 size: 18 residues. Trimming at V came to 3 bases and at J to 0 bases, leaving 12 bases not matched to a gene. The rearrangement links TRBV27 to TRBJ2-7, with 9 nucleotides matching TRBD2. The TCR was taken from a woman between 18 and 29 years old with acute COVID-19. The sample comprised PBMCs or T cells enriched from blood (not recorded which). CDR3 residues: CASSFRAGAGGLSYEQYF. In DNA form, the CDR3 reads TGTGCCAGCAGTTTTAGGGCCGGGGCGGGAGGGCTCTCCTACGAGCAGTACTTC.